The sequence of this T cell receptor (beta chain) was determined in a study of early T cells in non-severe SARS-CoV-2 infection. This clonotype was picked up many times. Its antigen is not known. The study, taken as a whole, reports: Private and CD4 specificities were missed by VDJdb matching, which favored anti-spike CD8 responses.

TCRdb called the 5' RACE reads again in MiXCR, with one record for every CDR3 protein. The data contain fewer than 70,000 distinct CDR3 sequences, over 10% of them singletons. Sequencing used whole blood. The sequence was collected from an adult who was a healthcare worker with PCR-confirmed SARS-CoV-2 infection or an uninfected control (not recorded which).

The CDR3 sequence: CASSSIAGGYNEQFF. The CDR3 DNA sequence: TGTGCCAGCAGCTCGATAGCGGGAGGTTACAATGAGCAGTTCTTC. V gene TRBV7-8 combines with J gene TRBJ2-1, with TRBD2 identical over 10 bases. This CDR3 region has 15 residues. CDR1 is SGHVS and CDR2 is FQNEAQ in the germline V gene. J lost 4 bases, V lost 4 bases, and 4 bases had no gene match.